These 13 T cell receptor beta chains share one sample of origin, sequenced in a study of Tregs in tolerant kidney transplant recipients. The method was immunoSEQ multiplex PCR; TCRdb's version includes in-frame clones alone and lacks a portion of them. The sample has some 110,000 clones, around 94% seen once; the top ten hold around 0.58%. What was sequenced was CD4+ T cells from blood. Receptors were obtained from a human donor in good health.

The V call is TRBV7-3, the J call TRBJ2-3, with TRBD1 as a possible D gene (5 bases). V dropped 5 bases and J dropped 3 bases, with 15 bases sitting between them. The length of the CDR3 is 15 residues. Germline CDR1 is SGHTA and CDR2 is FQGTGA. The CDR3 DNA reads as TGTGCCAGCAGCCCACGGAAGGGGCGGACAGATACGCAGTATTTT. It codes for CASSPRKGRTDTQYF. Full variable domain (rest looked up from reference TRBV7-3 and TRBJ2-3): GAGVSQTPSNKVTEKGKYVELRCDPISGHTALYWYRQSLGQGPEFLIYFQGTGAADDSGLPNDRFFAVRPEGSVSTLKIQRTERGDSAVYLCASSPRKGRTDTQYFGPGTRLTVL.

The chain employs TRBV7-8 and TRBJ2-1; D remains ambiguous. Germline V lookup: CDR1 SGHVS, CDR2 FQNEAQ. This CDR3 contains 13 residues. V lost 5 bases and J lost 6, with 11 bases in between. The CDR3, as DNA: TGTGCCAGCAGCGGTGCCCCCTTCAATGAGCAGTTCTTC. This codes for CASSGAPFNEQFF.

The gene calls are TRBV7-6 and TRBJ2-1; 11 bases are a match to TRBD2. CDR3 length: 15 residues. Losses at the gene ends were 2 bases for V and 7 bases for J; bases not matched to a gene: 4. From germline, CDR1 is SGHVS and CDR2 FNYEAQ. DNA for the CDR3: TGTGCCAGCAGCTTACTGGCTAGCGGGAGGAATGAGCAGTTCTTC. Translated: CASSLLASGRNEQFF. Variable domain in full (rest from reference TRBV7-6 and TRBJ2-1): GAGVSQSPRYKVTKRGQDVALRCDPISGHVSLYWYRQALGQGPEFLTYFNYEAQQDKSGLPNDRFSAERPEGSISTLTIQRTEQRDSAMYRCASSLLASGRNEQFFGPGTRLTVL.

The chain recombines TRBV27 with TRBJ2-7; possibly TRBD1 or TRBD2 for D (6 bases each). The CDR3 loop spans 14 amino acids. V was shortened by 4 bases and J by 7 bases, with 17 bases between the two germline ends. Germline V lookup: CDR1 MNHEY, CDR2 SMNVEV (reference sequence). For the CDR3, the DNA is TGTGCCAGCAGTTCGGCGAGACAGGCGGGGGAGCAGTACTTC. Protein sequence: CASSSARQAGEQYF.

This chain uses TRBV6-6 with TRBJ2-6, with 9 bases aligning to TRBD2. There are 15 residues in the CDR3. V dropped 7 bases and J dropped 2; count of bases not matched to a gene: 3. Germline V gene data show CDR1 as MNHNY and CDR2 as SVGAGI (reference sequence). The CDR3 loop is CASTLAGAGANVLTF. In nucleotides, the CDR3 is TGTGCCAGCACCTTAGCGGGGGCTGGGGCCAACGTCCTGACTTTC.

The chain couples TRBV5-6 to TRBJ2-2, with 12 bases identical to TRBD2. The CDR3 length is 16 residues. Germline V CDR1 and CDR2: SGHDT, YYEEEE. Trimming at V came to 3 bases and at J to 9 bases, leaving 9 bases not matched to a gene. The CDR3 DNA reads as TGTGCCAGCAGCTCGTTGACTAGCGGGGGTAGATGGGAGCTGTTTTTT. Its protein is CASSSLTSGGRWELFF.

The CDR3 region is CATSRGGGQPQHF. The CDR3 bases are TGTGCCACCAGCAGGGGGGGAGGGCAGCCCCAGCATTTT. The rearrangement uses TRBV15 and TRBJ1-5; the D gene is possibly TRBD1 (5 bases). Germline CDR1 is LNHNV and CDR2 is YYDKDF (reference sequence). V lost 3 bases to trimming and J lost 7 bases, with 10 bases between them. The CDR3 consists of 13 residues.

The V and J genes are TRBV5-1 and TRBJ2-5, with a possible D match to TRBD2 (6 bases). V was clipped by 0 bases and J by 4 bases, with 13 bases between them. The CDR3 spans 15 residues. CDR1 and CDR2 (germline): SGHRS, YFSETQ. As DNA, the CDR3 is TGCGCCAGCAGCTTGGCGGGGGACGGGGGAGAGACCCAGTACTTC. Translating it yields CASSLAGDGGETQYF.

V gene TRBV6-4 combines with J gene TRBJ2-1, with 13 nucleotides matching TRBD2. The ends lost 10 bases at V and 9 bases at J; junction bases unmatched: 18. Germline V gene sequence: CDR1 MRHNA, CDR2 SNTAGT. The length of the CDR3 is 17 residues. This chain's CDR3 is CATSVTSGLAGVGEQFF. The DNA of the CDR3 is TGTGCCACCTCAGTGACTTCCGGACTAGCGGGAGTGGGTGAGCAGTTCTTC.

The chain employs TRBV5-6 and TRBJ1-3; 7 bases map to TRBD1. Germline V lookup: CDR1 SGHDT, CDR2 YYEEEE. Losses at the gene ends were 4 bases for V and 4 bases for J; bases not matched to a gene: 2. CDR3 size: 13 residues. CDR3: CASSVGQGNTIYF. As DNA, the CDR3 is TGTGCCAGCAGCGTGGGACAGGGAAACACCATATATTTT.

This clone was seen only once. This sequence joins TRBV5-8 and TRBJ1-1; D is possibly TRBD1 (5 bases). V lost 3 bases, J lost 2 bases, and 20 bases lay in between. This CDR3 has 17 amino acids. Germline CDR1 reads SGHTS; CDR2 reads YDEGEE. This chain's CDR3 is CASSSSFSDILNTEAFF. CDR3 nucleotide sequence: TGTGCCAGCAGCTCTTCATTCTCGGACATACTCAACACTGAAGCTTTCTTT.

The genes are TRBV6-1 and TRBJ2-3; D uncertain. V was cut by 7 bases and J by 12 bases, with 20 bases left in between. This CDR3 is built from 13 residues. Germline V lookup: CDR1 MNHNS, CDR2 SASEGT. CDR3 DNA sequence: TGTGCCAGCATCAGGCGCGCCTCAGCCATCCAGTATTTT. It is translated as CASIRRASAIQYF.

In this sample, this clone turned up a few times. The CDR3 DNA is TGCGCCAGCAGCTACTCTGTGGGAGAGACCCAGTACTTC. This encodes CASSYSVGETQYF. This chain joins TRBV10-1 and TRBJ2-5; D is unresolved. CDR3 size: 13 residues. Per the germline V gene, CDR1 is WNHNN and CDR2 is SYGVQD (reference sequence). Trimming stripped 6 bases from V and 4 bases from J, with 12 bases between.